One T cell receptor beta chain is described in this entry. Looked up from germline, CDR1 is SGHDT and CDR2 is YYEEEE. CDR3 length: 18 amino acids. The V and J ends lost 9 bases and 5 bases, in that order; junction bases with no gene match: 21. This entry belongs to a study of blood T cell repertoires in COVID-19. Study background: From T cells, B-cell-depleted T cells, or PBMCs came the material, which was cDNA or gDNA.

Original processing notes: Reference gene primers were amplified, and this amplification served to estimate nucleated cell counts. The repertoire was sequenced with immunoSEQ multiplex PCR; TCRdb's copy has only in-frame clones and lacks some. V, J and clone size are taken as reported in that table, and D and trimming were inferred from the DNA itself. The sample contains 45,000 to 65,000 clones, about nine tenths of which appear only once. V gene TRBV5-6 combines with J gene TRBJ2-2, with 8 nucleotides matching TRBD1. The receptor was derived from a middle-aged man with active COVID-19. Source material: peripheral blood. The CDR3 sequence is CATRPRTAGGDRTGELFF. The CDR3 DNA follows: TGTGCCACCCGCCCCCGAACTGCAGGGGGCGATAGGACCGGGGAGCTGTTTTTT.